Listed here are 27 T cell receptor beta chains from one sample, sequenced in a study of blood T cell repertoires in COVID-19 (dated by TCRdb to about 2020). The library was prepared using the immunoSEQ multiplex PCR assay. In its TCRdb copy, this immuneACCESS table keeps in-frame sequences only and misses some clones. Where compared with another copy, unresolved V genes explain less than half of these, and the others have no known cause. Present in this sample are about 62,000 clones, more than 80% of which were seen just once. Of the sample, under 20% is held by the ten largest clones. Sample: peripheral blood. The source of these receptors is a woman aged 55-69 years with COVID-19, enrolled during active disease.

The chain employs TRBV4-2 and TRBJ2-7; 13 bases agree with TRBD2. This CDR3 is 15 amino acids long. CDR1 and CDR2 (germline): LGHNA, YNFKEQ. V lost 6 bases, J lost 4 bases, and 6 bases stayed unmatched. The CDR3 nucleotides are TGTGCCAGCAGTCGGACTAGCGGGAGTGGGTACGAGCAGTACTTC. Amino acids: CASSRTSGSGYEQYF.

The chain employs TRBV28 and TRBJ1-4, with a tentative D call TRBD1 (6 bases). V lost 10 bases and J 0 bases, leaving 18 bases between the germline ends. CDR3 length: 16 residues. The V gene's germline CDR1 is MDHEN and CDR2 SYDVKM. The CDR3 protein is CAIQGGAWATNEKLFF. The DNA of the CDR3 is TGTGCCATCCAAGGGGGAGCATGGGCAACTAATGAAAAACTGTTTTTT.

The V gene is TRBV9, the J gene TRBJ1-1; 7 nucleotides agree with TRBD1. V dropped 6 bases and J dropped 0; count of bases not matched to a gene: 17. This CDR3 contains 18 residues. CDR1 and CDR2 from the germline V gene are SGDLS and YYNGEE. CDR3 DNA sequence: TGTGCCAGCATTTCTCCCGCGGGAAAGGACAGGATGAACACTGAAGCTTTCTTT. It translates to CASISPAGKDRMNTEAFF.

This chain links TRBV18 with TRBJ1-3; D is ambiguous. The CDR3 covers 16 residues. Germline V gives CDR1 KGHSH, CDR2 LQKENI. Trimming stripped 2 bases from V and 0 bases from J, with 11 bases between. The CDR3 DNA reads as TGTGCCAGCTCACCAGGCGGGGTGAGCTCTGGAAACACCATATATTTT. The encoded protein is CASSPGGVSSGNTIYF.

This chain connects TRBV4-1 to TRBJ2-1, with D perhaps TRBD2 (5 bases). This CDR3 comprises 15 residues. Germline-derived CDR1 and CDR2 are MGHRA and YSYEKL. V was clipped by 4 bases and J by 3 bases, with 13 bases between them. CDR3 nucleotide sequence: TGCGCCAGCAGCCCGGTAGGGCGGGTCTACAATGAGCAGTTCTTC. Its protein product is CASSPVGRVYNEQFF.

The V and J genes are TRBV28 and TRBJ2-7; the D gene is possibly TRBD1 (6 bases). This CDR3 contains 14 residues. V was shortened by 6 bases and J by 2 bases, with 14 bases between the two germline ends. Germline V gives CDR1 MDHEN, CDR2 SYDVKM. The CDR3 region is CASRRMGTTYEQYF. The CDR3 region has the DNA TGTGCCAGCAGGAGGATGGGGACAACCTACGAGCAGTACTTC.

This clone was seen only once. The chain is built from TRBV4-3 and TRBJ1-2, with TRBD1 as a possible D gene (6 bases). The length of the CDR3 is 16 residues. The V end was cut by 0 bases, the J end by 4 bases, with 15 bases between. The V gene's germline CDR1 is LGHNA and CDR2 YSLEER. DNA for the CDR3: TGCGCCAGCAGCCAAGACGTACAGGGCCGTGTCTATGGCTACACCTTC. This gives the protein CASSQDVQGRVYGYTF.

The rearrangement uses TRBV18 and TRBJ1-2; the D is unclear. The CDR3 runs 13 residues. CDR1 and CDR2 (germline): KGHSH, LQKENI. Trimming stripped 4 bases from V and 3 bases from J, with 9 bases between. As DNA, the CDR3 is TGTGCCAGCTCACAAACTCTGGACTATGGCTACACCTTC. Its translation is CASSQTLDYGYTF.

This clone was recorded once. The CDR3 here is CASLPTGVNYGYTF. The CDR3, as DNA: TGTGCCAGCCTCCCGACAGGGGTCAACTATGGCTACACCTTC. V is TRBV6-5 and J is TRBJ1-2; 8 positions match TRBD1. This CDR3 is 14 amino acids long. Germline CDR1 reads MNHEY; CDR2 reads SVGAGI. With 8 bases clipped from V and 2 bases from J, the junction kept 7 bases outside the gene matches.

This clone appeared once. The genes are TRBV27 and TRBJ2-1; the match to TRBD2 covers 10 bases. Trimming removed 1 base from V and 3 bases from J; junction bases left unmatched: 9. The CDR3 spans 18 residues. The V gene's germline CDR1 is MNHEY and CDR2 SMNVEV (reference sequence). The CDR3 here is CASSLFRATSGLYNEQFF. Here the CDR3 DNA reads TGTGCCAGCAGTTTATTTAGGGCGACTAGCGGGCTCTACAATGAGCAGTTCTTC.

The chain couples TRBV27 to TRBJ2-7; TRBD1 matches at 8 bases. Germline CDR1 and CDR2: MNHEY and SMNVEV (reference sequence). CDR3 length: 15 residues. The V segment lost 2 bases and the J segment 2 bases; nucleotides outside the gene matches: 5. The CDR3 here is CASSLIPDRAYEQYF. As DNA, the CDR3 is TGTGCCAGCAGTTTAATTCCGGACAGGGCCTACGAGCAGTACTTC.

In this sample, this clone turned up once. The genes are TRBV28 and TRBJ1-4; unclear D gene. Trimming left V 8 bases short and J 3 bases short, with 10 bases between. CDR1 is MDHEN and CDR2 is SYDVKM in the germline V gene. The CDR3 covers 13 residues. The DNA for the CDR3 is TGTGCCAGCTCCCTTTGGCCTAATGAAAAACTGTTTTTT. It yields the protein CASSLWPNEKLFF.

The rearrangement links TRBV7-9 to TRBJ1-1; D not resolved. The length of the CDR3 is 14 residues. Trimming pared 2 bases from V and 1 base from J, leaving 8 bases between. Looked up from germline, CDR1 is SEHNR and CDR2 is FQNEAQ (reference sequence). DNA of the CDR3: TGTGCCAGCAGCTTAAGGCCGGGGAACACTGAAGCTTTCTTT. Translation: CASSLRPGNTEAFF.

J is TRBJ2-6 and V is TRBV27; 8 positions match TRBD1. There are 18 residues in the CDR3. Germline-derived CDR1 and CDR2 are MNHEY and SMNVEV (reference sequence). V shed 3 bases and J 1 base; nucleotides not matched to a gene: 8. The chain's CDR3 is CASSFRRGQASGANVLTF. In DNA, the CDR3 is TGTGCCAGCAGTTTCCGGAGGGGACAGGCGTCTGGGGCCAACGTCCTGACTTTC.

This chain joins TRBV7-9 and TRBJ1-6; a weak D match, TRBD1 (5 bases). The germline V gene encodes CDR1 SEHNR and CDR2 FQNEAQ (reference sequence). Deletions cut 6 bases from V and 10 bases from J, with 28 bases between. The CDR3 is made up of 18 amino acids. CDR3 amino acids: CASSRGTDTSRRRSPLHF. The CDR3 region has the DNA TGTGCCAGCAGTCGCGGGACCGACACTTCTCGACGGAGGTCACCCCTCCACTTT.

The rearrangement links TRBV6-5 to TRBJ1-6; TRBD1 matches at 8 bases. The CDR3 covers 15 residues. After removal of 5 bases from V and 6 bases from J, the junction contained 6 bases not matched to a gene. Germline CDR1 MNHEY, CDR2 SVGAGI. CDR3 nucleotide sequence: TGTGCCAGCAGTCTTAAGACAGGGGCTAATTCACCCCTCCACTTT. This gives the protein CASSLKTGANSPLHF.

The chain couples TRBV18 to TRBJ1-2, with TRBD1 identical over 8 bases. The junction had 2 bases not matched to a gene; V was cut back by 3 bases and J by 8 bases. CDR1 and CDR2 from the germline V gene are KGHSH and LQKENI. This CDR3 has 12 amino acids. The DNA of the CDR3 is TGTGCCAGCTCACCTGGACAGGGCGGCTACACCTTC. It yields the protein CASSPGQGGYTF.

The gene calls are TRBV4-3 and TRBJ2-5, with 7 bases that match TRBD2. In germline, CDR1 is LGHNA, CDR2 YSLEER. The V segment lost 2 bases and the J segment 4 bases; nucleotides outside the gene matches: 10. The CDR3 has 16 amino acids. The CDR3 sequence is CASSQSFSGGRETQYF. In DNA, the CDR3 is TGCGCCAGCAGCCAATCATTTTCCGGGGGGAGAGAGACCCAGTACTTC.

The V call is TRBV7-8, the J call TRBJ1-1; TRBD1 is a possible D gene (5 bases). Trimming stripped 1 base from V and 7 bases from J, with 22 bases between. Germline CDR1 SGHVS, CDR2 FQNEAQ. The CDR3 sequence is 17 residues long. The CDR3 region has the DNA TGTGCCAGCAGCTTAGGAGTATCGGCCGGGGGATTCGGTGAAGCTTTCTTT. Translated: CASSLGVSAGGFGEAFF.

The chain couples TRBV5-5 to TRBJ1-1; 7 nucleotides match TRBD1. The CDR3 runs to 14 residues. Germline trimming cut 5 bases from V and 0 bases from J; bases unmatched to any gene: 4. Germline CDR1 SGHKS, CDR2 YYEKEE (reference sequence). CDR3 DNA: TGTGCCAGCAGTCACGGACAGGTGAACACTGAAGCTTTCTTT. Protein sequence: CASSHGQVNTEAFF.

The rearrangement joins TRBV19 to TRBJ1-5; 12 bases align to TRBD1. The CDR3 totals 19 residues. In germline, CDR1 is LNHDA, CDR2 SQIVND (reference sequence). V trimming: 6 bases; J trimming: 4 bases; junction bases outside the gene matches: 16. CDR3 residues: CASRIHSPRGQGANQPQHF. The CDR3 DNA is TGTGCCAGTAGGATCCACTCCCCAAGGGGACAGGGGGCGAATCAGCCCCAGCATTTT.

Written as DNA, the CDR3 is TGTGCCTGGAGTGCCACAGGGGGCAGGCAGCCCCAGCATTTT. Protein: CAWSATGGRQPQHF. The J gene is TRBJ1-5, the V gene TRBV30; 9 nucleotides match TRBD1. V shed 1 base and J 7 bases; nucleotides not matched to a gene: 5. CDR1 is GTSNPN, CDR2 SVGIG, per germline (reference sequence). The CDR3 spans 14 residues.

The chain recombines TRBV6-2 or TRBV6-3 with TRBJ1-2; D not resolved. V was shortened by 2 bases and J by 4 bases, with 5 bases between the two germline ends. Germline V lookup: CDR1 MNHEY, CDR2 SVGEGT. The CDR3 is 12 amino acids. CDR3: CASSYPGYGYTF. The CDR3 DNA reads TGTGCCAGCAGTTACCCCGGCTATGGCTACACCTTC.

The gene calls are TRBV3-1 (or the pseudogene TRBV3-2) and TRBJ1-2; the D gene is possibly TRBD1 (6 bases). Per the germline V gene, CDR1 is LGHDT and CDR2 is YNNKEL (reference sequence). The CDR3 sequence is 15 residues long. Between the trimmed V and J ends, which lost 3 bases and 7 bases, there was a span of 18 bases. DNA for the CDR3: TGTGCCAGCAGCCACCACAGGGAAAGGGGACCTGGCTACACCTTC. Translated, it gives CASSHHRERGPGYTF.

This clone was detected once. The chain has TRBV30 and TRBJ2-5, with D unresolved. The V gene lost 0 bases and the J gene lost 0 bases, with 2 bases spanning the gap. The CDR3 contains 12 residues. Per germline, CDR1 GTSNPN and CDR2 SVGIG (reference sequence). The CDR3 loop reads CAWSVNQETQYF. The DNA for the CDR3 is TGTGCCTGGAGTGTTAACCAAGAGACCCAGTACTTC.

The chain employs TRBV2 and TRBJ2-2; 9 bases agree with TRBD2. The germline gives CDR1 SNHLY, CDR2 FYNNEI. The CDR3 runs to 15 residues. The V gene end was trimmed by 3 bases and the J gene end by 4 bases; junction bases not matched to a gene: 3. CDR3 sequence reads: CASSEASGITGELFF. The CDR3 region has the DNA TGTGCCAGCAGTGAGGCTAGCGGGATCACCGGGGAGCTGTTTTTT.

The chain employs TRBV30 and TRBJ1-2, with TRBD1 as a possible D gene (6 bases). The germline gives CDR1 GTSNPN, CDR2 SVGIG (reference sequence). The length of the CDR3 is 13 residues. The CDR3 nucleotides read TGTGCGTTAAGGGGAGGGGGTACGGATGGCTACACCTTC. This translates into CALRGGGTDGYTF.